This T cell receptor beta chain was sequenced for a study of blood T cell repertoires in COVID-19. Study background: Specimens from acute and convalescent COVID-19 originated in the United States, Italy and Spain. Sources were T cells, B-cell-depleted T cells, or PBMCs; the material itself was cDNA or gDNA.

This CDR3 spans 15 amino acids. Trimming cost V 3 bases and J 5 bases, with 13 bases left between them. Germline V CDR1 and CDR2: LGHNA, YNFKEQ. Authors' processing steps: Reference gene primers were amplified, and this amplification served to estimate nucleated cell counts. The repertoire was sequenced with immunoSEQ multiplex PCR; TCRdb's copy has only in-frame clones and lacks some. Clone size and V and J calls were adopted from that table, with D and trimming inferred from the DNA. In the table there are roughly 230,000 clones, around 88% of which are singletons. The chain carries TRBV4-2 and TRBJ1-4, with D perhaps TRBD1 (5 bases). Sample: peripheral blood. The receptor comes from a man aged 35 to 55 with active or convalescent COVID-19. This CDR3 is CASSQKQDDNEKLFF. Written as DNA, the CDR3 is TGTGCCAGCAGCCAGAAACAGGATGACAATGAAAAACTGTTTTTT.